One sample yielded the 21 T cell receptor beta chains listed below, sequenced in a study of cytomegalovirus exposure and HLA in healthy donors. 60 Vbeta and 13 Jbeta primers were used in PCR. Clones were sequenced by immunoSEQ multiplex PCR, and TCRdb holds only the in-frame ones, with some missing. The sample has fewer than 300,000 clones; over 70% are singletons. Sequences were obtained from PBMCs. These receptors were taken from a girl aged 2 to 10 in good health and CMV-seronegative.

CDR3 sequence (DNA): TGTGCCAGCAGCTTAGACTCGGGACTGAGAGGAGAAAAACTGTTTTTT. Protein sequence: CASSLDSGLRGEKLFF. V is TRBV7-6 and J is TRBJ1-4; possibly TRBD1 for D (5 bases). From germline, CDR1 is SGHVS and CDR2 FNYEAQ. The ends were cut back, 1 base at V and 8 bases at J, with 17 bases in the middle. The CDR3 spans 16 residues.

The CDR3 nucleotides are TGTGCCAGCAGTGCTTCGGGTAGGCCCCTAAACTATGGCTACACCTTC. Translating gives CASSASGRPLNYGYTF. This rearrangement joins TRBV6-1 to TRBJ1-2; no clear D. The CDR3 sequence is 16 residues long. Trimming removed 4 bases at V and 2 bases at J, with 17 bases between. The germline V gene has CDR1 MNHNS and CDR2 SASEGT.

The V and J genes are TRBV6-1 and TRBJ1-5, with D unclear. The CDR3 totals 14 residues. The V and J ends lost 7 bases and 0 bases respectively, with 10 bases between them. Germline CDR1 is MNHNS and CDR2 is SASEGT. CDR3 loop: CASNPGYSNQPQHF. CDR3 coding DNA: TGTGCCAGCAACCCGGGATATAGCAATCAGCCCCAGCATTTT.

In its sample, this clone was seen once. This chain links TRBV30 with TRBJ1-5; maybe TRBD1 (5 bases). The germline V gene has CDR1 GTSNPN and CDR2 SVGIG (reference sequence). The CDR3 runs 13 residues. Trimming stripped 6 bases from V and 5 bases from J, with 14 bases between. In DNA form, the CDR3 reads TGTGCCTGTTCTCAGGGATACGATCAGCCCCAGCATTTT. Translation gives CACSQGYDQPQHF.

The chain carries TRBV29-1 and TRBJ1-1; 7 bases are a match to TRBD1. The trim removed 7 bases at V and 1 base at J, leaving 6 bases unmatched. The CDR3 has 13 amino acids. Germline-derived CDR1 and CDR2 are SQVTM and ANQGSEA. CDR3 bases: TGCAGCGGGATGGGACAGAGGAACACTGAAGCTTTCTTT. Amino acids: CSGMGQRNTEAFF.

This chain links TRBV7-6 with TRBJ2-7; D gene uncertain. Per germline, CDR1 SGHVS and CDR2 FNYEAQ. The V gene lost 1 base and the J gene lost 0 bases, with 7 bases spanning the gap. The length of the CDR3 is 14 residues. The CDR3 protein is CASSLDLSSYEQYF. The CDR3 DNA reads as TGTGCCAGCAGCTTAGACCTGAGCTCCTACGAGCAGTACTTC.

The V gene is TRBV20-1, the J gene TRBJ1-3, with D possibly TRBD1 on 6 matching bases. Germline CDR1 and CDR2: DFQATT and SNEGSKA (reference sequence). CDR3 length: 11 residues. The CDR3 region has the DNA TGCGGACGGACAGCTGGAAACACCATATATTTT. It is translated as CGRTAGNTIYF.

This chain connects TRBV7-9 to TRBJ2-7, with D maybe TRBD2 (6 bases). The V gene's germline CDR1 is SEHNR and CDR2 FQNEAQ (reference sequence). This CDR3 region has 14 residues. With 2 bases removed from V and 7 bases from J, the gap between germline ends came to 15 bases. The CDR3: CASSLRGTGGEQYF. DNA for the CDR3: TGTGCCAGCAGCTTACGGGGGACCGGCGGGGAGCAGTACTTC.

The chain combines TRBV28 with TRBJ2-2; TRBD2 is a possible D gene (5 bases). The CDR3 runs to 13 residues. The germline CDR1 and CDR2 sequences are MDHEN and SYDVKM. V dropped 4 bases and J dropped 5 bases, with 8 bases sitting between them. In nucleotides, the CDR3 is TGTGCCAGCAGTTATCGGGGAACCGGGGAGCTGTTTTTT. The encoded protein is CASSYRGTGELFF.

The chain combines TRBV15 with TRBJ2-5, with TRBD2 identical over 8 bases. The CDR3 consists of 18 residues. The germline gives CDR1 LNHNV, CDR2 YYDKDF (reference sequence). Trimming cost V 0 bases and J 3 bases; bases outside gene matches: 12. The CDR3 sequence: CATSREGRGAAREETQYF. The CDR3 nucleotides read TGTGCCACCAGCAGAGAGGGGCGGGGGGCGGCCAGGGAAGAGACCCAGTACTTC. Full variable domain (missing parts from reference TRBV15 and TRBJ2-5): DAMVIQNPRYQVTQFGKPVTLSCSQTLNHNVMYWYQQKSSQAPKLLFHYYDKDFNNEADTPDNFQSRRPNTSFCFLDIRSPGLGDTAMYLCATSREGRGAAREETQYFGPGTRLLVL.

This clone was counted a few times. The V gene is TRBV19, the J gene TRBJ1-2; TRBD1 matches at 9 bases. Unmatched junction bases numbered 13, after V lost 10 bases and J lost 7 bases. Germline-derived CDR1 and CDR2 are LNHDA and SQIVND (reference sequence). The CDR3 contains 14 residues. CDR3 region: CATPTGGDPSGYTF. The DNA of the CDR3 is TGTGCCACCCCGACAGGGGGTGACCCCTCTGGCTACACCTTC. The full variable domain, its missing parts supplied by reference TRBV19 and TRBJ1-2, is DGGITQSPKYLFRKEGQNVTLSCEQNLNHDAMYWYRQDPGQGLRLIYYSQIVNDFQKGDIAEGYSVSREKKESFPLTVTSAQKNPTAFYLCATPTGGDPSGYTFGSGTRLTVV.

The chain recombines TRBV18 with TRBJ1-2; possible D gene TRBD1, 5 bases. V gave up 3 bases and J gave up 4 bases, with 9 bases separating them. CDR1 is KGHSH and CDR2 is LQKENI in the germline V gene. The CDR3 spans 13 residues. The CDR3 here is CASSPGQGYGYTF. DNA for the CDR3: TGTGCCAGCTCACCTGGGCAGGGCTATGGCTACACCTTC. Full variable domain (remainder filled in from reference TRBV18 and TRBJ1-2): NAGVMQNPRHLVRRRGQEARLRCSPMKGHSHVYWYRQLPEEGLKFMVYLQKENIIDESGMPKERFSAEFPKEGPSILRIQQVVRGDSAAYFCASSPGQGYGYTFGSGTRLTVV.

The rearrangement links TRBV13 to TRBJ2-3; the D is unclear. V shed 0 bases and J shed 0 bases, with 10 bases lying between them. The CDR3 is 16 residues long. Germline V gene sequence: CDR1 PRHDT, CDR2 FYEKMQ (reference sequence). The CDR3 loop reads CASSLGTLLSTDTQYF. CDR3 sequence (DNA): TGTGCCAGCAGCTTAGGCACGTTACTTAGCACAGATACGCAGTATTTT. Drawing the rest from reference TRBV13 and TRBJ2-3, the complete variable domain is AAGVIQSPRHLIKEKRETATLKCYPIPRHDTVYWYQQGPGQDPQFLISFYEKMQSDKGSIPDRFSAQQFSDYHSELNMSSLELGDSALYFCASSLGTLLSTDTQYFGPGTRLTVL.

This clone is a singleton in its sample. The chain couples TRBV7-7 to TRBJ2-7; 12 bases are a match to TRBD2. The CDR3 spans 14 residues. Unmatched junction bases numbered 1, after V lost 2 bases and J lost 5 bases. Germline CDR1 SSHAT, CDR2 FNYEAQ (reference sequence). CDR3 in DNA: TGTGCCAGCAGCTTACGGACTAGCGGGGACGAGCAGTACTTC. Its translation: CASSLRTSGDEQYF.

The chain is built from TRBV7-8 and TRBJ2-7, with 9 nucleotides matching TRBD2. CDR1 SGHVS and CDR2 FQNEAQ come from the germline V gene. V was pared by 5 bases and J by 0 bases, with 8 bases of the junction left unmatched. The CDR3 runs to 16 residues. CDR3 sequence: CASSPAGLAISYEQYF. In nucleotides, the CDR3 is TGTGCCAGCAGCCCAGCTGGACTAGCGATCTCCTACGAGCAGTACTTC.

This chain uses TRBV4-2 with TRBJ1-5; 9 nucleotides align to TRBD1. The CDR3 spans 18 residues. Germline V gives CDR1 LGHNA, CDR2 YNFKEQ. Unmatched junction bases numbered 8, after V lost 0 bases and J lost 2 bases. CDR3 in amino acids: CASSQELGTGIGNQPQHF. The DNA for the CDR3 is TGTGCCAGCAGCCAAGAATTAGGGACAGGGATTGGCAATCAGCCCCAGCATTTT.

The rearrangement links TRBV28 to TRBJ2-2; 8 bases line up with TRBD1. This CDR3 is built from 18 residues. Per germline, CDR1 MDHEN and CDR2 SYDVKM. Trimming took 6 bases from V and 1 from J; bases not matched to a gene: 13. CDR3 region: CASSLPGTGSRNTGELFF. CDR3 DNA: TGTGCCAGCAGCCTTCCCGGGACAGGATCGCGGAACACCGGGGAGCTGTTTTTT.

This chain joins TRBV30 and TRBJ2-6; 11 nucleotides agree with TRBD1. The germline V gene has CDR1 GTSNPN and CDR2 SVGIG (reference sequence). The CDR3 spans 16 residues. J lost 2 bases, V lost 2 bases, and 2 bases had no gene match. The CDR3 DNA sequence: TGTGCCTGGAGTAGGGACAGGGGGGCTGGGGCCAACGTCCTGACTTTC. It codes for CAWSRDRGAGANVLTF.

The J gene is TRBJ2-1, the V gene TRBV18, with 11 bases lining up with TRBD2. CDR1 is KGHSH and CDR2 is LQKENI in the germline V gene. CDR3 size: 16 residues. V trimming: 1 base; J trimming: 7 bases; junction bases outside the gene matches: 6. The CDR3 DNA sequence: TGTGCCAGCTCACCACAGACTAGCGGGGAGGGGAATGAGCAGTTCTTC. Encoded protein: CASSPQTSGEGNEQFF.

The chain carries TRBV11-2 and TRBJ1-1, with a possible D match to TRBD1 (6 bases). The germline CDR1 and CDR2 sequences are SGHAT and FQNNGV. V shed 1 base and J shed 3 bases, with 15 bases lying between them. This CDR3 region has 16 residues. The CDR3 loop reads CASSLVPRGGYTEAFF. CDR3 nucleotides: TGTGCCAGCAGCTTAGTTCCGAGGGGGGGGTACACTGAAGCTTTCTTT.

This chain connects TRBV9 to TRBJ2-1; the D gene is possibly TRBD2 (6 bases). From germline, CDR1 is SGDLS and CDR2 YYNGEE. This CDR3 has 16 amino acids. V was shortened by 3 bases and J by 0 bases, with 13 bases between the two germline ends. The CDR3 loop reads CASSAQRASSYNEQFF. As DNA, the CDR3 is TGTGCCAGCAGCGCCCAGCGGGCTAGCTCCTACAATGAGCAGTTCTTC.